There are many counts of the clone carrying this T cell receptor beta chain. UMIs and a universal primer site were added when TCR cDNA was made by 5'RACE template switching. TCRdb fed the 5' RACE reads into MiXCR, producing one record per CDR3 protein. The sample has around 320,000 distinct CDR3 sequences, 4% to 5.5% seen once. The sample belongs to a study of T cells after yellow fever vaccination. The CDR3 is made up of 15 amino acids. Deletions cut 6 bases from V and 7 bases from J, with 18 bases between. This TCR was sampled from a man aged 18 to 35 who received the YFV17D yellow fever vaccine. The chain combines TRBV12-3 or TRBV12-4 with TRBJ2-2; D possibly corresponds to TRBD2 (7 bases). Sequencing was performed on PBMCs, taken 15 days after the yellow fever booster vaccination. CDR3 region: CASRPPGGDGGELFF. For the CDR3, the DNA is TGTGCCAGCAGGCCCCCGGGGGGCGACGGCGGGGAGCTGTTTTTT.